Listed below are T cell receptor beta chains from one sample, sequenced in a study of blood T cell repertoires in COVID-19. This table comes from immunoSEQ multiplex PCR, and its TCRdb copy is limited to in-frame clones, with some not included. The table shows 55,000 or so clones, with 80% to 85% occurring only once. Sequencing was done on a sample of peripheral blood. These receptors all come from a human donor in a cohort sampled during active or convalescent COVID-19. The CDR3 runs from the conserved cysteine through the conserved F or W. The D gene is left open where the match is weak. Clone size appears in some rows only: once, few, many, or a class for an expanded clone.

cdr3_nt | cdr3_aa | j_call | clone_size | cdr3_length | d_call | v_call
TGTGCCAGCAGCACCCCGGGGGTTGGTCACTACGAGCAGTACTTC | CASSTPGVGHYEQYF | TRBJ2-7 | . | 15 | . | TRBV27
TGTGCCAGTAGCTTGACAGGGGGCAATGAAAAACTGTTTTTT | CASSLTGGNEKLFF | TRBJ1-4 | . | 14 | TRBD1 | TRBV19
TGTGCCAGCAGTAAAACAGGGGGAGGCTACACCTTC | CASSKTGGGYTF | TRBJ1-2 | . | 12 | TRBD1 | TRBV6-5
TGTGCCAGCAGTCAGGGGAGCACTGAAGCTTTCTTT | CASSQGSTEAFF | TRBJ1-1 | . | 12 | . | TRBV6-5
TGTGCCAGCAGCAGACTAGGATCTAGCACAGATACGCAGTATTTT | CASSRLGSSTDTQYF | TRBJ2-3 | . | 15 | . | TRBV11-3
TGCAGCGGGGGAGGGGACTATGGCTACACCTTC | CSGGGDYGYTF | TRBJ1-2 | . | 11 | . | TRBV29-1
TGTGCCACCAGTGAAGGAGGGAGGGGCACAGATACGCAGTATTTT | CATSEGGRGTDTQYF | TRBJ2-3 | . | 15 | TRBD2 | TRBV24-1
TGTGCCAGCAGTTCAGGGACAGGGCATCAGCCCCAGCATTTT | CASSSGTGHQPQHF | TRBJ1-5 | . | 14 | TRBD1 | TRBV6-2/TRBV6-3
TGCGCCAGCAGCCAGAGAGGACAGGTGAACACCGGGGAGCTGTTTTTT | CASSQRGQVNTGELFF | TRBJ2-2 | . | 16 | TRBD1 | TRBV4-3
TGTGCCAGCAGTACGTACAGGATCATGAACACTGAAGCTTTCTTT | CASSTYRIMNTEAFF | TRBJ1-1 | . | 15 | . | TRBV6-2/TRBV6-3
TGTGCCTGGAGCTACCCAGGCTCGGGACAGGTATCCTACGAGCAGTACTTC | CAWSYPGSGQVSYEQYF | TRBJ2-7 | . | 17 | TRBD1 | TRBV30
TGCGCCAGCAGCCAAGATCTGGGGGGTGGGACCGGGGAGCTGTTTTTT | CASSQDLGGGTGELFF | TRBJ2-2 | . | 16 | . | TRBV4-3
TGCGCCAGCAGTGAGGTTAGCGCGTACAATGAGCAGTTCTTC | CASSEVSAYNEQFF | TRBJ2-1 | once | 14 | . | TRBV10-2
TGTGCCATCAGTGGGGACAGAATCGAGACCCAGTACTTC | CAISGDRIETQYF | TRBJ2-5 | . | 13 | TRBD1 | TRBV10-3
TGTGCCAGCAGTGACAGGGGACCGTATGGCTACACCTTC | CASSDRGPYGYTF | TRBJ1-2 | . | 13 | TRBD1 | TRBV5-8
TGTGCCAGCAGTCCTCCGTTGGGACAGGAGGGGTATGGCTACACCTTC | CASSPPLGQEGYGYTF | TRBJ1-2 | . | 16 | TRBD1 | TRBV27